This T cell receptor beta chain was observed in a study of shared clonotypes between healthy human individuals. Under the authors' procedure: Junction-only immunoSEQ data arrived without quality scores, meaning filtering differed. The method was immunoSEQ multiplex PCR; TCRdb's version includes in-frame clones alone and lacks a portion of them. D and trimming come from the DNA, and the V and J calls and clone size come from that table. This sample has about 2.5 million clones, with 85% to 95% found just once. Recent acute infections and vaccinations were absent in the healthy HIV-negative adult donors. Partitioning of CD4+ cells yielded a CD45RA+ naive subset and a CD45RA-negative memory subset. The sequence came from a man aged 18-30 years in good health. Some clones in this sample may be carry-over from other donors' samples. Sequencing input: naive CD4+ T cells from PBMCs. The subset is: CD45RA+ positively selected.

CDR3 nucleotides: TGTGCCAGCAGTTTATGGGCCAACGCGAACACCGGGGAGCTGTTTTTT. This gives the protein CASSLWANANTGELFF. V and J are TRBV27 and TRBJ2-2, with D hard to call. This CDR3 has 16 residues. Trimming stripped 1 base from V and 0 bases from J, with 9 bases between. The germline gives CDR1 MNHEY, CDR2 SMNVEV (reference sequence).